Shown below are 12 T cell receptor beta chains from a single sample sequenced in a study of cytomegalovirus exposure and HLA in healthy donors. 13 Jbeta primers and 60 Vbeta primers were used for the PCR. Method: immunoSEQ multiplex PCR; TCRdb's copy keeps in-frame clones and lacks some. The sample consists of about 130,000 clones, 80% of them appearing once. Sequences were obtained from PBMCs. The receptors come from a man between 25 and 39 years old in good health and CMV-seropositive.

The chain links TRBV7-9 to TRBJ1-2; a weak D match, TRBD1 (5 bases). V was cut by 7 bases and J by 7 bases, with 19 bases left in between. Germline V gene data show CDR1 as SEHNR and CDR2 as FQNEAQ (reference sequence). CDR3 length: 14 residues. The CDR3 sequence: CASNSPGGGGGYTF. CDR3 sequence (DNA): TGTGCCAGCAATTCACCCGGGGGTGGGGGTGGCTACACCTTC.

J is TRBJ1-6 and V is TRBV27, with a tentative D call TRBD1 (6 bases). Trimming pared 6 bases from V and 7 bases from J, leaving 7 bases between. From germline, CDR1 is MNHEY and CDR2 SMNVEV (reference sequence). The CDR3 consists of 12 residues. The CDR3 spells CASRTGNSPLHF. CDR3 DNA sequence: TGTGCCAGCAGGACAGGCAATTCACCCCTCCACTTT.

The chain employs TRBV7-6 and TRBJ2-7; 7 nucleotides align to TRBD1. The CDR3 has 13 amino acids. Germline loops: CDR1 SGHVS, CDR2 FNYEAQ. The trim removed 5 bases at V and 5 bases at J, leaving 6 bases unmatched. As DNA, the CDR3 is TGTGCCAGCAGCATGAGGGACAGTCACGAGCAGTACTTC. As protein: CASSMRDSHEQYF.

This chain uses TRBV7-9 with TRBJ2-5, with 10 bases that match TRBD1. This CDR3 contains 14 residues. Unmatched junction bases numbered 5, after V lost 6 bases and J lost 4 bases. CDR1 and CDR2 from the germline V gene are SEHNR and FQNEAQ (reference sequence). The CDR3 coding sequence is TGTGCCAGCAGATCGGGACAGGGGACAGAGACCCAGTACTTC. Translated: CASRSGQGTETQYF.

The count of this clone is one. The rearrangement joins TRBV4-1 to TRBJ2-1; weak D call: TRBD2 (6 bases). Between the trimmed V and J ends, which lost 2 bases and 5 bases, there was a span of 19 bases. The length of the CDR3 is 17 residues. Germline-derived CDR1 and CDR2 are MGHRA and YSYEKL. CDR3 amino acids: CASSQRAGGLDNNEQFF. The CDR3 DNA reads TGCGCCAGCAGCCAACGAGCCGGGGGACTGGACAACAATGAGCAGTTCTTC.

This clone was found a few times. The chain recombines TRBV18 with TRBJ1-1, with a tentative D call TRBD1 (6 bases). This CDR3 has 17 residues. The germline V and J ends were trimmed by 0 bases and 8 bases, with 22 bases remaining between them. Germline CDR1 KGHSH, CDR2 LQKENI. For the CDR3, the DNA is TGTGCCAGCTCACCACCGGGATCTGTAATCGGACAGAGCGAAGCTTTCTTT. Residues: CASSPPGSVIGQSEAFF.

The chain employs TRBV9 and TRBJ2-5, with 8 positions matching TRBD1. With the DNA end fitting TRBJ2-7 better, the J assignment may be wrong. The CDR3 totals 14 residues. Looked up from germline, CDR1 is SGDLS and CDR2 is YYNGEE. CDR3 amino acids: CASSFQGASYEQYF. CDR3 DNA sequence: TGTGCCAGCAGCTTCCAGGGGGCTAGCTACGAGCAGTACTTC.

The chain uses TRBV6-1 and TRBJ1-4, with TRBD1 matching 8 bases. Germline assignment: CDR1 MNHNS and CDR2 SASEGT. The ends lost 1 base at V and 7 bases at J; junction bases unmatched: 2. The length of the CDR3 is 14 residues. This CDR3 is CASSEGTGFEKLFF. DNA for the CDR3: TGTGCCAGCAGTGAAGGGACAGGGTTTGAAAAACTGTTTTTT.

This sequence joins TRBV19 and TRBJ1-1, with no clear D. CDR3 length: 11 residues. The V and J ends lost 1 base and 6 bases respectively, with 3 bases between them. Germline CDR1 and CDR2: LNHDA and SQIVND (reference sequence). The CDR3, as DNA: TGTGCCAGTAGTATAGGAGCTGAAGCTTTCTTT. Amino acids: CASSIGAEAFF.

The rearrangement links TRBV5-8 to TRBJ1-4; 11 bases are shared with TRBD1. The CDR3 spans 14 residues. Germline CDR1 reads SGHTS; CDR2 reads YDEGEE. The junction had 5 bases not matched to a gene; V was cut back by 3 bases and J by 10 bases. The chain's CDR3 is CASSSGQGAGKLFF. The DNA for the CDR3 is TGTGCCAGCAGCTCCGGACAGGGGGCGGGAAAACTGTTTTTT.

The genes are TRBV5-5 and TRBJ1-1; 7 bases fit TRBD1. After removal of 3 bases from V and 3 bases from J, the junction contained 2 bases not matched to a gene. The CDR3 contains 13 residues. Germline-derived CDR1 and CDR2 are SGHKS and YYEKEE (reference sequence). The CDR3 DNA sequence: TGTGCCAGCAGCTCTACAGGGGACACTGAAGCTTTCTTT. Translated: CASSSTGDTEAFF. The variable domain in full, completed from reference TRBV5-5 and TRBJ1-1, reads DAGVTQSPTHLIKTRGQQVTLRCSPISGHKSVSWYQQVLGQGPQFIFQYYEKEERGRGNFPDRFSARQFPNYSSELNVNALLLGDSALYLCASSSTGDTEAFFGQGTRLTVV.

CDR3 nucleotide sequence: TGTGCCAGCAGCAACAGGGGGCATGACGAGACCCAGTACTTC. Translating gives CASSNRGHDETQYF. The chain carries TRBV7-9 and TRBJ2-5, with 9 bases fitting TRBD1. The CDR3 has 14 amino acids. CDR1 is SEHNR and CDR2 is FQNEAQ in the germline V gene (reference sequence). Trimming cost V 5 bases and J 5 bases; bases outside gene matches: 6.